The present T cell receptor (beta chain) was sequenced within a study of blood T cell repertoires in COVID-19. With V trimmed by 4 bases and J by 6 bases, 13 bases remained unmatched. Looked up from germline, CDR1 is SGHKS and CDR2 is YYEKEE (reference sequence). This CDR3 contains 17 residues. Authors' analysis steps: Reference gene primers were amplified, and this amplification served to estimate nucleated cell counts. Measured with immunoSEQ multiplex PCR; TCRdb has only the in-frame clones, and not every one. V and J calls and clone size come straight from that table; D and trimming were deduced from the DNA. The sample lists fewer than 500,000 clones, about 90% occurring once.

This receptor was obtained from a woman aged 18-29 years with acute COVID-19. The sequenced material came from PBMCs or T cells enriched from blood (not recorded which). The chain combines TRBV5-5 with TRBJ1-6; 7 bases line up with TRBD1. The CDR3 DNA reads as TGTGCCAGCAGCCGTAACCGACAGGGAATTCTTAATTCACCCCTCCACTTT. Translated: CASSRNRQGILNSPLHF. The whole variable domain, filled in from reference TRBV5-5 and TRBJ1-6, reads DAGVTQSPTHLIKTRGQQVTLRCSPISGHKSVSWYQQVLGQGPQFIFQYYEKEERGRGNFPDRFSARQFPNYSSELNVNALLLGDSALYLCASSRNRQGILNSPLHFGNGTRLTVT.